Each of the 31 T cell receptor beta chains below was sequenced from the same sample in a study of regulatory T cells in long-lasting Graves disease. HTBI primers from iRepertoire and Arm-PCR of CDR3 regions yielded the TCR beta libraries. MiXCR was run by TCRdb on the multiplex PCR reads, yielding one entry per CDR3 protein. The sample lists around 450,000 distinct CDR3 sequences; 14% to 15% were seen once. Time point specified: newly diagnosed GD, antithyroid drugs for less than 3 months. From RNA extracted from PBMCs, the TCR library was made. The sample was also linked to a second study, of T cells in Graves' hyperthyroidism and ophthalmopathy.

This specimen was peripheral blood mononuclear cells (PBMCs), taken at new diagnosis, from a patient treated with antithyroid drugs. These TCRs come from a woman in her 30s with Graves disease.

This rearrangement joins TRBV5-6 to TRBJ2-2; a possible D gene is TRBD1 (7 bases). Trimming cost V 4 bases and J 6 bases, with 19 bases left between them. The CDR3 length is 16 residues. CDR1 SGHDT and CDR2 YYEEEE come from the germline V gene. CDR3 loop: CASSPDREAVAGELFF. The CDR3 DNA follows: TGTGCCAGCAGCCCCGACAGGGAGGCGGTCGCCGGGGAGCTGTTTTTT. Full variable domain (rest looked up from reference TRBV5-6 and TRBJ2-2): DAGVTQSPTHLIKTRGQQVTLRCSPKSGHDTVSWYQQALGQGPQFIFQYYEEEERQRGNFPDRFSGHQFPNYSSELNVNALLLGDSALYLCASSPDREAVAGELFFGEGSRLTVL.

This clonotype was observed at least ten times. The chain has TRBV5-1 and TRBJ2-7; D is unclear. The CDR3 extends over 13 amino acids. V lost 1 base and J lost 5, with 10 bases in between. CDR1 is SGHRS and CDR2 is YFSETQ in the germline V gene. The CDR3 DNA follows: TGCGCCAGCAGCTTGACACTGGAAAACGAGCAGTACTTC. Amino acids: CASSLTLENEQYF.

This rearrangement joins TRBV29-1 to TRBJ2-1, with D possibly TRBD1 on 7 matching bases. The CDR3 is made up of 12 amino acids. The germline gives CDR1 SQVTM, CDR2 ANQGSEA. CDR3 DNA: TGCGGCGGCAGGGGGGTTTACAATGAGCAGTTCTTC. Translation: CGGRGVYNEQFF.

This clonotype was detected ten times or more. J is TRBJ1-1 and V is TRBV28; D is unclear. V lost 1 base, J lost 4 bases, and 7 bases lay in between. Germline V CDR1 and CDR2: MDHEN, SYDVKM. The CDR3 extends over 13 amino acids. CDR3 protein: CASSLFGFTEAFF. In nucleotides, the CDR3 is TGTGCCAGCAGTTTATTCGGTTTCACTGAAGCTTTCTTT.

This clonotype was counted a few times. The rearrangement links TRBV24-1 to TRBJ2-3, with a tentative D call TRBD2 (6 bases). The CDR3 loop spans 16 amino acids. Deletions cut 5 bases from V and 2 bases from J, with 16 bases between. Germline V lookup: CDR1 KGHDR, CDR2 SFDVKD. Written as DNA, the CDR3 is TGTGCCACCAGTGCCGGAGCGGGCTGGGACACAGATACGCAGTATTTT. This gives the protein CATSAGAGWDTDTQYF.

This clonotype was counted at least ten times. The chain carries TRBV29-1 and TRBJ2-5; D is perhaps TRBD2 (5 bases). The germline CDR1 and CDR2 sequences are SQVTM and ANQGSEA. The CDR3 extends over 12 amino acids. V was clipped by 7 bases and J by 7 bases, with 16 bases between them. The CDR3 DNA reads as TGCAGCGCCCGGACCGTCCGGGGGACCCAGTACTTC. It encodes CSARTVRGTQYF.

With regard to this clonotype: A junction boundary mismatches the germline segment, possibly from a read error. This sequence joins TRBV5-8 and TRBJ1-2, with 7 bases identical to TRBD1. The germline CDR1 and CDR2 sequences are SGHTS and YDEGEE. The CDR3 has 11 amino acids. The CDR3 sequence: CASSLTGAYAF. CDR3 coding DNA: TGTGCCAGCAGCTTAACAGGGGCCTACGCCTTC.

V gene TRBV20-1 combines with J gene TRBJ1-1, with D perhaps TRBD1 (5 bases). This CDR3 is built from 16 residues. Trimming cost V 3 bases and J 10 bases, with 27 bases left between them. Germline V gives CDR1 DFQATT, CDR2 SNEGSKA (reference sequence). The CDR3 bases are TGCAGTGCTAGGGCAACCCGGACAAATTTTCTCTCAAGAGCTTTCTTT. This translates into CSARATRTNFLSRAFF.

With respect to this clonotype: A read error may be the cause here, since a much bigger clone is one base away. The chain combines TRBV2 with TRBJ2-7; possibly TRBD1 for D (6 bases). The CDR3 covers 15 residues. CDR1 and CDR2 from the germline V gene are SNHLY and FYNNEI. The CDR3, as DNA: TGTGCCAGCAGTAAAACCCGGACAGAGGGATCCGAGCTGTACTTC. It yields the protein CASSKTRTEGSELYF.

This clonotype was counted at least ten times. The gene calls are TRBV13 and TRBJ1-1, with D tentatively TRBD1 (6 bases). V gave up 8 bases and J gave up 2 bases, with 18 bases separating them. Germline loops: CDR1 PRHDT, CDR2 FYEKMQ (reference sequence). The CDR3 length is 15 residues. The CDR3 DNA sequence: TGTGCCAGCCAACTATTATTACAGGGAAACACTGAAGCTTTCTTT. Its protein product is CASQLLLQGNTEAFF.

J is TRBJ2-7 and V is TRBV9; TRBD2 agrees at 7 bases. Germline V gene sequence: CDR1 SGDLS, CDR2 YYNGEE. Losses at the gene ends were 0 bases for V and 2 bases for J; bases not matched to a gene: 5. This CDR3 is built from 15 residues. This chain's CDR3 is CASSVAASGTYEQYF. The CDR3 coding sequence is TGTGCCAGCAGCGTAGCGGCTAGCGGAACCTACGAGCAGTACTTC.

V and J are TRBV28 and TRBJ1-1; D remains ambiguous. This CDR3 is built from 14 residues. V was cut by 3 bases and J by 4 bases, with 12 bases left in between. Germline CDR1 is MDHEN and CDR2 is SYDVKM. This CDR3 reads CASSFWTTGTEAFF. CDR3 sequence (DNA): TGTGCCAGCAGTTTTTGGACGACGGGCACTGAAGCTTTCTTT. The full variable domain, in which reference TRBV28 and TRBJ1-1 provide the parts outside the CDR3, is DVKVTQSSRYLVKRTGEKVFLECVQDMDHENMFWYRQDPGLGLRLIYFSYDVKMKEKGDIPEGYSVSREKKERFSLILESASTNQTSMYLCASSFWTTGTEAFFGQGTRLTVV.

This chain uses TRBV27 with TRBJ2-5, with D unclear. Trimming took 6 bases from V and 5 from J, leaving 13 bases between them. The CDR3 is 13 amino acids. The V gene's germline CDR1 is MNHEY and CDR2 SMNVEV (reference sequence). The CDR3 coding sequence is TGTGCCAGCAGAGAAAAAAGTTGGGAGACCCAGTACTTC. It specifies CASREKSWETQYF.

This clonotype appeared many times. The chain uses TRBV19 and TRBJ1-1; D unresolved. Deletions cut 2 bases from V and 0 bases from J, with 16 bases between. Per the germline V gene, CDR1 is LNHDA and CDR2 is SQIVND (reference sequence). The CDR3 contains 17 residues. The CDR3 sequence: CASSIKRRINMNTEAFF. The CDR3 bases are TGTGCCAGTAGTATAAAAAGGCGGATTAACATGAACACTGAAGCTTTCTTT. Filled out from reference TRBV19 and TRBJ1-1, the complete variable domain reads DGGITQSPKYLFRKEGQNVTLSCEQNLNHDAMYWYRQDPGQGLRLIYYSQIVNDFQKGDIAEGYSVSREKKESFPLTVTSAQKNPTAFYLCASSIKRRINMNTEAFFGQGTRLTVV.

This clonotype has a handful of counts. CDR3 sequence: CASRRAGRSTDTQYF. The CDR3 nucleotides are TGTGCCAGCAGACGGGCGGGTAGGAGCACAGATACGCAGTATTTT. This rearrangement joins TRBV3-1 to TRBJ2-3; tentatively, D is TRBD2 (5 bases). V was shortened by 6 bases and J by 0 bases, with 13 bases between the two germline ends. Germline CDR1 is LGHDT and CDR2 is YNNKEL (reference sequence). The CDR3 contains 15 residues.

The rearrangement links TRBV4-1 to TRBJ1-6, with 8 bases aligning to TRBD1. The CDR3 sequence is 21 residues long. V trimming: 0 bases; J trimming: 7 bases; junction bases outside the gene matches: 20. CDR1 MGHRA and CDR2 YSYEKL come from the germline V gene. The CDR3 sequence: CASSQDLWARQGKLVNSPLHF. The CDR3 DNA reads as TGCGCCAGCAGCCAAGATTTATGGGCAAGACAGGGGAAATTGGTGAATTCACCCCTCCACTTT.

This chain links TRBV19 with TRBJ1-1; 7 bases line up with TRBD1. The V and J ends lost 7 bases and 4 bases, in that order; junction bases with no gene match: 9. CDR3 length equals 14 residues. The germline CDR1 and CDR2 sequences are LNHDA and SQIVND (reference sequence). As DNA, the CDR3 is TGTGCCAGTACCATTACAGGGGTCCCCACTGAAGCTTTCTTT. This sequence encodes CASTITGVPTEAFF.

The rearrangement links TRBV14 to TRBJ1-2, with no clear D. Trimming removed 2 bases from V and 4 bases from J, with 8 bases in between. CDR3 length: 13 residues. Germline V gene lookup returns CDR1 SGHDN and CDR2 FVKESK. The CDR3 reads CASSQLVSYGYTF. In DNA, the CDR3 is TGTGCCAGCAGCCAACTAGTTAGCTATGGCTACACCTTC.

The chain recombines TRBV10-3 with TRBJ2-1; TRBD2 agrees at 8 bases. The CDR3 is 14 amino acids. In germline, CDR1 is ENHRY, CDR2 SYGVKD. Unmatched junction bases numbered 9, after V lost 10 bases and J lost 4 bases. This CDR3 is CATRTSWIYNEQFF. The CDR3 DNA follows: TGTGCCACCAGGACTAGCTGGATTTACAATGAGCAGTTCTTC.

This clonotype has at least ten counts. The chain combines TRBV28 with TRBJ2-7; TRBD1 aligns across 10 bases. This CDR3 is 17 amino acids long. V dropped 2 bases and J dropped 6; count of bases not matched to a gene: 13. Germline lookup yields CDR1 MDHEN and CDR2 SYDVKM. This CDR3 is CASSLQLRDRGSIEQYF. In DNA, the CDR3 is TGTGCCAGCAGTTTACAGCTTCGGGACAGGGGATCTATCGAGCAGTACTTC.

This clonotype was detected many times. The chain recombines TRBV7-8 with TRBJ2-1; D remains unclear. Germline assignment: CDR1 SGHVS and CDR2 FQNEAQ. The CDR3 has 13 residues. Trimming took off 1 base at V and 9 bases at J, with 10 bases between the two ends. The CDR3 region is CASSLVSTGEQFF. The CDR3 DNA reads TGTGCCAGCAGCTTAGTCTCCACGGGTGAGCAGTTCTTC.

The rearrangement joins TRBV6-1 to TRBJ2-2; TRBD2 matches 13 bases. From germline, CDR1 is MNHNS and CDR2 SASEGT. This CDR3 spans 16 amino acids. The V gene end was trimmed by 9 bases and the J gene end by 5 bases; junction bases not matched to a gene: 9. In DNA, the CDR3 is TGTGCCAGTCTCGGACTAGCGGGAGTTGGAACCGGGGAGCTGTTTTTT. Translating it yields CASLGLAGVGTGELFF.

Worth noting for this clonotype: At one of its ends the junction is not consistent with the germline gene, which may arise from a read error. The V gene is TRBV3-1, the J gene TRBJ1-2, with D uncertain. Germline-derived CDR1 and CDR2 are LGHDT and YNNKEL (reference sequence). The CDR3 is 13 amino acids. The CDR3 sequence is CASGQRRNYGYTF. DNA of the CDR3: TGTGCCAGCGGCCAACGCAGGAACTATGGCTACACCTTC.

This clonotype was observed a few times. The chain recombines TRBV4-1 with TRBJ1-1; no clear D. The V and J ends lost 4 bases and 0 bases respectively, with 9 bases between them. Looked up from germline, CDR1 is MGHRA and CDR2 is YSYEKL. CDR3 length: 14 residues. The CDR3 protein is CASSRVIMNTEAFF. DNA for the CDR3: TGCGCCAGCAGCCGAGTCATTATGAACACTGAAGCTTTCTTT.

This clonotype was picked up a small number of times. V is TRBV9 and J is TRBJ2-2; D remains ambiguous. V lost 3 bases, J lost 6 bases, and 9 bases lay in between. Germline-derived CDR1 and CDR2 are SGDLS and YYNGEE. The CDR3 sequence is 13 residues long. For the CDR3, the DNA is TGTGCCAGCAGCGCCGTAGTGGCCGGGGAGCTGTTTTTT. It specifies CASSAVVAGELFF.

The table lists this clonotype with many counts. This chain connects TRBV4-1 to TRBJ1-1; the match to TRBD1 covers 9 bases. J lost 0 bases, V lost 0 bases, and 8 bases had no gene match. The CDR3 runs to 18 residues. Germline V gene sequence: CDR1 MGHRA, CDR2 YSYEKL. CDR3 sequence reads: CASSQDGGQGRMNTEAFF. CDR3 bases: TGCGCCAGCAGCCAAGATGGGGGACAGGGACGGATGAACACTGAAGCTTTCTTT.

The genes are TRBV3-1 and TRBJ2-4; D perhaps matches TRBD1 (5 bases). The germline gives CDR1 LGHDT, CDR2 YNNKEL (reference sequence). The ends were cut back, 4 bases at V and 15 bases at J, with 16 bases in the middle. The CDR3 extends over 12 amino acids. The CDR3 sequence is CASSLRGSDSYF. The CDR3, as DNA: TGTGCCAGCAGCCTAAGGGGTTCAGACTCGTACTTC.

This clonotype was observed many times. The rearrangement uses TRBV28 and TRBJ2-6; 7 positions agree with TRBD2. CDR1 MDHEN and CDR2 SYDVKM come from the germline V gene. Trimming at V came to 7 bases and at J to 4 bases, leaving 7 bases not matched to a gene. This CDR3 is built from 15 residues. In nucleotides, the CDR3 is TGTGCCAGCACTGAGGGGAGGGCCGGGGCCAACGTCCTGACTTTC. This sequence encodes CASTEGRAGANVLTF. The whole variable domain, remainder taken from reference TRBV28 and TRBJ2-6, is DVKVTQSSRYLVKRTGEKVFLECVQDMDHENMFWYRQDPGLGLRLIYFSYDVKMKEKGDIPEGYSVSREKKERFSLILESASTNQTSMYLCASTEGRAGANVLTFGAGSRLTVL.

This clonotype appeared many times. The chain links TRBV7-6 to TRBJ2-5, with 9 bases fitting TRBD2. The CDR3 is 18 amino acids. V dropped 0 bases and J dropped 4; count of bases not matched to a gene: 12. Per germline, CDR1 SGHVS and CDR2 FNYEAQ. The CDR3 DNA follows: TGTGCCAGCAGCTTAGCTGCCGTAGTAGCGGGAGATTCAGAGACCCAGTACTTC. As protein: CASSLAAVVAGDSETQYF.

The rearrangement uses TRBV2 and TRBJ2-3; D is uncertain. CDR3 length equals 16 residues. Trimming took off 8 bases at V and 4 bases at J, with 22 bases between the two ends. CDR1 SNHLY and CDR2 FYNNEI come from the germline V gene. CDR3 amino acids: CASCLKAASWADTQYF. The CDR3 region has the DNA TGTGCCAGCTGCCTGAAGGCAGCGAGTTGGGCAGATACGCAGTATTTT. The complete variable domain, with remaining parts taken from reference TRBV2 and TRBJ2-3, reads EPEVTQTPSHQVTQMGQEVILRCVPISNHLYFYWYRQILGQKVEFLVSFYNNEISEKSEIFDDQFSVERPDGSNFTLKIRSTKLEDSAMYFCASCLKAASWADTQYFGPGTRLTVL.

Ten or more counts support this clonotype. This chain connects TRBV28 to TRBJ2-1; TRBD2 agrees at 9 bases. The CDR3 loop spans 17 amino acids. Germline loops: CDR1 MDHEN, CDR2 SYDVKM. V shed 4 bases and J 4 bases; nucleotides not matched to a gene: 11. CDR3 DNA sequence: TGTGCCAGCAGTTGGTGGGGGACTAGCATCTTTTACAATGAGCAGTTCTTC. Translated, it gives CASSWWGTSIFYNEQFF.